This T cell receptor beta chain was observed in a study of T cell responses to AZD1222 COVID-19 vaccine. The repertoire was sequenced with immunoSEQ multiplex PCR; TCRdb's copy has only in-frame clones and lacks some. The sample yields 200,000 to 250,000 clones, 90% to 95% seen once. General study points: Possibly, clonal diversity was underestimated; donors were largely white British and included more females. Seropositivity was recorded at baseline in only 6 or 7 AZD1222 recipients.

Notes on this clone: No antigen is known for it.

Germline CDR1 reads MNHEY; CDR2 reads SMNVEV (reference sequence). This CDR3 contains 15 residues. V was pared by 0 bases and J by 1 base, with 2 bases of the junction left unmatched. The chain joins TRBV27 to TRBJ2-7; TRBD2 matches at 8 bases. The receptor was derived from an adult who received the MenACWY meningococcal vaccine as a control. The input for sequencing was peripheral blood, taken 28 days after the second dose of the MenACWY control vaccine. The DNA for the CDR3 is TGTGCCAGCAGTTTATCGATAGCGGGGTCCTACGAGCAGTACTTC. It codes for CASSLSIAGSYEQYF.